The present TCR beta chain was sequenced within a study of early stage breast cancer tumors. Study as a whole: Most invasive tumors, about 80% of the 16, were ER+/PR+/HER2-. Study-wide points: In about 85% of the 16 patients, blood comparison separated tumor from normal breast. Enriched TCRB sequences shared across patients were mostly commonly generated sequences. Tumors had about 2.3-fold higher T cell density than normal breast.

CDR3 size: 15 residues. Germline CDR1 is SGHRS and CDR2 is YFSETQ. Trimming removed 0 bases at V and 4 bases at J, with 13 bases between. As for this clone: What it recognizes is unknown.

The table came from immunoSEQ multiplex PCR; TCRdb's copy has only in-frame clones and leaves some out. Seen here are 30,000 or so clones, roughly 80% observed once, and the top ten hold 4% to 5%. The V call is TRBV5-1, the J call TRBJ2-5; the D call may be TRBD1 or TRBD2 (5 bases each). Input material: blood. This sequence was found in a person in their 40s with breast cancer. DNA for the CDR3: TGCGCCAGCAGCTTGGGGCAGGGAGAGGGAGAGACCCAGTACTTC. As protein: CASSLGQGEGETQYF.